One and the same sample provided the 4 T cell receptor beta chains below, sequenced in a study of cytomegalovirus exposure and HLA in healthy donors. PCR amplification relied on 60 Vbeta primers (plus 13 Jbeta primers). Profiled with immunoSEQ multiplex PCR; TCRdb holds only in-frame clones, not every one. The sample contains around 150,000 clones, around four fifths of which appear only once. The sequencing input was PBMCs. The receptors here all came from a man between 18 and 29 years old in good health and CMV-seropositive.

The chain carries TRBV6-5 and TRBJ2-1, with 11 bases aligning to TRBD2. CDR3 length: 14 residues. Trimming cost V 5 bases and J 7 bases; bases outside gene matches: 4. Per germline, CDR1 MNHEY and CDR2 SVGAGI. CDR3 coding DNA: TGTGCCAGCAGTACTAGCGGGAGTCGGAATGAGCAGTTCTTC. This sequence encodes CASSTSGSRNEQFF.

The chain combines TRBV13 with TRBJ2-7; D unresolved. This CDR3 region has 13 residues. Trimming took 0 bases from V and 1 from J, leaving 4 bases between them. Per germline, CDR1 PRHDT and CDR2 FYEKMQ (reference sequence). The CDR3 region has the DNA TGTGCCAGCAGCTTAGGGAGTTCCTACGAGCAGTACTTC. Translating it yields CASSLGSSYEQYF.

The gene calls are TRBV12-5 and TRBJ1-5, with D possibly being TRBD1 (5 bases). The germline V and J ends were trimmed by 0 bases and 7 bases, with 16 bases remaining between them. CDR3 length: 16 amino acids. The germline V gene encodes CDR1 LGHNT and CDR2 FRNRAP. CDR3 sequence (DNA): TGTGCTAGTGGTTTGGTAGACGGGGGGAGTGTACAGCCCCAGCATTTT. Translating it yields CASGLVDGGSVQPQHF.

The rearrangement uses TRBV4-2 and TRBJ2-2; 14 positions match TRBD2. With V trimmed by 0 bases and J by 7 bases, 7 bases remained unmatched. The CDR3 runs to 18 residues. The V gene's germline CDR1 is LGHNA and CDR2 YNFKEQ. DNA of the CDR3: TGTGCCAGCAGCCAAGAAGGGACTAGCGGGAGTTACGGCGGGGAGCTGTTTTTT. It translates to CASSQEGTSGSYGGELFF.